These 9 T cell receptor beta chains came from one sample sequenced in a study of prognosis after radiotherapy for stage I lung cancer. Researchers used two-round multiplex PCR to amplify TCR beta CDR3 starting from genomic DNA. Primers targeting each individual TRBV and TRBJ gene were applied in first-round PCR. Via MiXCR, TCRdb re-called the multiplex PCR reads, giving one row per CDR3 protein. Here the sample spans about 26,000 distinct CDR3 sequences, 25% to 35% being singletons. Sequences were derived from PBMCs, sampled before or after stereotactic body radiation therapy (not recorded which). Receptors originate from a donor over 45 with non-small cell lung cancer.

To note about this clonotype: This clone may be a read error of a much larger clone one base away. The CDR3 is CATSPGWGTGSTIYF. The DNA of the CDR3 is TGTGCCACCAGCCCCGGGTGGGGAACTGGAAGCACCATATATTTT. The chain is built from TRBV15 and TRBJ1-3; D ambiguous. Germline CDR1 LNHNV, CDR2 YYDKDF (reference sequence). This CDR3 region has 15 residues.

The V gene is TRBV19, the J gene TRBJ2-1; 9 bases are a match to TRBD2. The CDR3 runs to 15 residues. Germline CDR1 reads LNHDA; CDR2 reads SQIVND (reference sequence). Trimming took 1 base from V and 3 from J; bases not matched to a gene: 1. CDR3 nucleotides: TGTGCCAGTAGTATAGCTAGCGGGAACTACAATGAGCAGTTCTTC. As protein: CASSIASGNYNEQFF.

This clonotype was counted many times. The DNA of the CDR3 is TGCAGTGCAATTAGCGGGGCTGCCTTAGGCGAGCAGTACTTC. It translates to CSAISGAALGEQYF. The rearrangement joins TRBV20-1 to TRBJ2-7, with 8 bases that match TRBD2. The V segment lost 6 bases and the J segment 6 bases; nucleotides outside the gene matches: 13. This CDR3 has 14 amino acids. Germline CDR1 and CDR2: DFQATT and SNEGSKA (reference sequence).

This clonotype was recorded many times. This rearrangement joins TRBV19 to TRBJ2-7, with TRBD2 matching over 8 bases. Per the germline V gene, CDR1 is LNHDA and CDR2 is SQIVND (reference sequence). V was pared by 4 bases and J by 6 bases, with 5 bases of the junction left unmatched. The length of the CDR3 is 13 residues. This CDR3 is CASSTGGASEQYF. CDR3 nucleotide sequence: TGTGCCAGTAGTACCGGGGGGGCAAGCGAGCAGTACTTC.

This clonotype was observed at least ten times. CDR3 in amino acids: CASSKLAGEQFF. In nucleotides, the CDR3 is TGTGCCAGCAGTAAACTAGCTGGTGAGCAGTTCTTC. V is TRBV2 and J is TRBJ2-1, with D possibly TRBD2 on 6 matching bases. Trimming stripped 5 bases from V and 9 bases from J, with 11 bases between. The CDR3 has 12 amino acids. Germline assignment: CDR1 SNHLY and CDR2 FYNNEI.

This clonotype was seen repeatedly, ten times or more. The V gene is TRBV3-1, the J gene TRBJ2-7; 9 bases are a match to TRBD2. The CDR3 is made up of 16 amino acids. With V trimmed by 5 bases and J by 3 bases, 11 bases remained unmatched. The germline V gene has CDR1 LGHDT and CDR2 YNNKEL (reference sequence). CDR3: CASSISVASGVYEQYF. The CDR3 DNA reads TGTGCCAGCAGCATAAGTGTGGCTAGCGGGGTCTACGAGCAGTACTTC.

In regard to this clonotype: A far larger clone lies a single base away; this is likely a read error. The CDR3 DNA sequence: TGTGCCTGCAGTTCGTGGGGACAGGTCGGGGCCAACGTCCTGACTTTC. Amino acid sequence: CACSSWGQVGANVLTF. The rearrangement links TRBV6-9 to TRBJ2-6; 8 bases fit TRBD1. Germline lookup yields CDR1 MNHGY and CDR2 SVAAGI. There are 16 residues in the CDR3.

There are many counts of this clonotype. This sequence joins TRBV19 and TRBJ2-1, with 9 bases aligning to TRBD2. This CDR3 contains 17 residues. Germline-derived CDR1 and CDR2 are LNHDA and SQIVND (reference sequence). V lost 5 bases to trimming and J lost 10 bases; unmatched junction nucleotides: 18. The CDR3 here is CASSLGLARALAPEQFF. For the CDR3, the DNA is TGTGCCAGTAGTCTCGGACTAGCGCGGGCCTTAGCGCCGGAGCAGTTCTTC.

This clonotype showed up many times. The genes are TRBV27 and TRBJ2-1; 9 nucleotides agree with TRBD1. There are 12 residues in the CDR3. Unmatched junction bases numbered 4, after V lost 10 bases and J lost 6 bases. Germline values: CDR1 MNHEY, CDR2 SMNVEV (reference sequence). CDR3 in DNA: TGTGCCATCTGGGACAGGGCCAATGAGCAGTTCTTC. As protein: CAIWDRANEQFF.